The T cell receptor beta chain under discussion was sequenced for a study of tumor-infiltrating lymphocytes in primary liver carcinoma. TCR beta cDNA was made from 400 to 600 ng total RNA with a constant-region primer. What produced the TCR beta libraries was three nested multiplex PCR rounds using slightly modified ARM-PCR. The two initial PCR rounds, roughly 9 cycles each, used TRBV1-TRBV30 forward and C-beta reverse primers. TCRdb recomputed calls from the multiplex PCR reads with MiXCR, one row per CDR3 protein. Among about 330,000 distinct CDR3 sequences listed, roughly 61% were seen once. RNA was extracted from whole blood without cell sorting, alongside germline DNA. The V and J ends lost 4 bases and 8 bases respectively, with 18 bases between them. The CDR3 runs to 13 residues. CDR1 and CDR2 from the germline V gene are SQVTM and ANQGSEA.

Input material: peripheral blood. The sequence derives from a middle-aged man with primary liver carcinoma and hepatitis B virus infection. V is TRBV29-1 and J is TRBJ2-7; TRBD1 might be the D (6 bases). The CDR3 reads CSVGAGTQYKQYF. In nucleotides, the CDR3 is TGCAGCGTTGGTGCCGGGACACAATACAAGCAGTACTTC.